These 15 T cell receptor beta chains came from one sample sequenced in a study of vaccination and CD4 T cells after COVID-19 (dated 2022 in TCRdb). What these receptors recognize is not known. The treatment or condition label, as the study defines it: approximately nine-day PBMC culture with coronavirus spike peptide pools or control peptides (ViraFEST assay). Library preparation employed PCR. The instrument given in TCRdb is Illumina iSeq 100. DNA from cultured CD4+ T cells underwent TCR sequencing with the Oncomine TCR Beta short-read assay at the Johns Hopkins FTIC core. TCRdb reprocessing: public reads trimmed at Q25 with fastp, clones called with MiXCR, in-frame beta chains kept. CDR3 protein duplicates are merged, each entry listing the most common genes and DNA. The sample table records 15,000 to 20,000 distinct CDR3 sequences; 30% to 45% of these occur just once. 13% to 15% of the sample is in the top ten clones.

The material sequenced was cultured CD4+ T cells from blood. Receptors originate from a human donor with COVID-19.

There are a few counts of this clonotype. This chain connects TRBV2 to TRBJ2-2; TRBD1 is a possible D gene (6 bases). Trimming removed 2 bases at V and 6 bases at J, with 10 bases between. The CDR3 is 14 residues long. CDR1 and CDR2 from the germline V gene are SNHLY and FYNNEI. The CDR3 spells CASSELKGAGELFF. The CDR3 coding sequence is TGTGCCAGCAGTGAACTTAAGGGGGCCGGGGAGCTGTTTTTT.

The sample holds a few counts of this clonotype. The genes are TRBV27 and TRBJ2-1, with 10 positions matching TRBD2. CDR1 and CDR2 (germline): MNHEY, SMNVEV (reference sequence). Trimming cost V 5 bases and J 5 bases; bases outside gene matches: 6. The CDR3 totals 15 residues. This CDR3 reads CASSTRLAGHNEQFF. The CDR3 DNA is TGTGCCAGCAGTACCAGACTAGCGGGCCACAATGAGCAGTTCTTC.

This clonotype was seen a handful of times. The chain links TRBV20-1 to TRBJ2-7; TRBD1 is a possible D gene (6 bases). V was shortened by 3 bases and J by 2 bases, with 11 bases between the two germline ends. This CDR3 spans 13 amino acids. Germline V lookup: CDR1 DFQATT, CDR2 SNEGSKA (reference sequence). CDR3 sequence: CSARGRGPYEQYF. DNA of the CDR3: TGCAGTGCTAGGGGCAGGGGCCCCTACGAGCAGTACTTC.

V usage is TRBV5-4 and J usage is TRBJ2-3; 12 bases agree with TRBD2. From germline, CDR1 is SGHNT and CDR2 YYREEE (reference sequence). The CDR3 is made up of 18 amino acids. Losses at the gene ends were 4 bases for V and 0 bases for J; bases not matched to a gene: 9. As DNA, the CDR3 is TGTGCCAGCAGCCCAACTAGCGGGGGGTTTTATAGCACAGATACGCAGTATTTT. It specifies CASSPTSGGFYSTDTQYF.

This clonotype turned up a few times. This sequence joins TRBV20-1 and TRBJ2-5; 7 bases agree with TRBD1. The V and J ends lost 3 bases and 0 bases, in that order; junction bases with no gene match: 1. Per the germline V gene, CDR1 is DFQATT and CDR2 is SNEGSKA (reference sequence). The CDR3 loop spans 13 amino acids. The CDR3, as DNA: TGCAGTGCTAGTAGGGGGCACCAAGAGACCCAGTACTTC. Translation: CSASRGHQETQYF.

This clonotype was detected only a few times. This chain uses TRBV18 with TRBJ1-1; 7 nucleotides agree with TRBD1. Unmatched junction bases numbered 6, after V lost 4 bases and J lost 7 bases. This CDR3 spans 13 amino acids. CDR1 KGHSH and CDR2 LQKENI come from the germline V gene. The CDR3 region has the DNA TGTGCCAGCTCACAGGACAGGAACTATGAAGCTTTCTTT. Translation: CASSQDRNYEAFF.

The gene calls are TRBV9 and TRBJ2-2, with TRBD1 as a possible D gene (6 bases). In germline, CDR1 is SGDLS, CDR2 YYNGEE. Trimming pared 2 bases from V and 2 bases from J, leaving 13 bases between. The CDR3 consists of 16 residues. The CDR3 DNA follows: TGTGCCAGCAGCGTGACCGGGACACTTAACACCGGGGAGCTGTTTTTT. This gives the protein CASSVTGTLNTGELFF.

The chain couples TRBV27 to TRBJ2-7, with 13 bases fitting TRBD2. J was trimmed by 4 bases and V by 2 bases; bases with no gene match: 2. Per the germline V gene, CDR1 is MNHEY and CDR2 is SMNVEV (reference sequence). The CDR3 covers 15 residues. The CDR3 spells CASSLTSGGVYEQYF. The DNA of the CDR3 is TGTGCCAGCAGTTTAACTAGCGGGGGGGTATACGAGCAGTACTTC.

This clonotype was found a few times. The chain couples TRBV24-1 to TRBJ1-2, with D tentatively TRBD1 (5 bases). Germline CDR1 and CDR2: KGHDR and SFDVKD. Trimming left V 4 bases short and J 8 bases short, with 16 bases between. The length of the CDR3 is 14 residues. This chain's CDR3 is CATSDRGDYRGYTF. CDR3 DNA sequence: TGTGCCACCAGTGACCGGGGGGACTACCGGGGCTACACCTTC.

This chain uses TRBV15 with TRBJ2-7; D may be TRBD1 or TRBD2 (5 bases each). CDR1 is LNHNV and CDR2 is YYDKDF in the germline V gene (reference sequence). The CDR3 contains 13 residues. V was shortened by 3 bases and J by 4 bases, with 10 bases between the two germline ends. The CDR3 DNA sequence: TGTGCCACCAGCAGGCCTTGGGGGTACGAGCAGTACTTC. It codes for CATSRPWGYEQYF.

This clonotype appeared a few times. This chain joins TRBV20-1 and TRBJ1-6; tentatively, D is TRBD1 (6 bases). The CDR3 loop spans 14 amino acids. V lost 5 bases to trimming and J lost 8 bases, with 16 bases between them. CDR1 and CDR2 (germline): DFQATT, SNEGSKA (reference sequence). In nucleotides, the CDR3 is TGCAGTGCTCACCTACAGGGTTCGCATTCACCCCTCCACTTT. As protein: CSAHLQGSHSPLHF.

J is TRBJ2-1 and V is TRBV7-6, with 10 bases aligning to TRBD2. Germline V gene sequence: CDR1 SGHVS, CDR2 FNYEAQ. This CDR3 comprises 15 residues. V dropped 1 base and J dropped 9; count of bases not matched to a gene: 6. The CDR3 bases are TGTGCCAGCAGCTTAGGGGCTAGCGGGGGAGGTGAGCAGTTCTTC. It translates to CASSLGASGGGEQFF.

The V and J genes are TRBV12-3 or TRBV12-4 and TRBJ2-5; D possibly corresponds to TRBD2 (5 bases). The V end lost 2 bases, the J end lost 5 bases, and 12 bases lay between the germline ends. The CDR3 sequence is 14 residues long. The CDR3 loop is CASSLLGVGETQYF. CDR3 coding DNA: TGTGCCAGCAGTTTACTCGGGGTAGGGGAGACCCAGTACTTC.

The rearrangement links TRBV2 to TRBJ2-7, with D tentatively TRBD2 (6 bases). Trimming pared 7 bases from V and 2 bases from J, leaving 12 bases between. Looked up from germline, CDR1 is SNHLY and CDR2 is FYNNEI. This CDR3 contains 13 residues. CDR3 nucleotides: TGTGCCAGCACCCGGGACTCACCCTACGAGCAGTACTTC. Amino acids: CASTRDSPYEQYF.

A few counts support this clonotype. The CDR3 region is CARSRHIAAFF. CDR3 bases: TGTGCCAGAAGCCGCCATATTGCAGCTTTCTTT. This rearrangement joins TRBV5-3 to TRBJ1-1; no clear D. TRBV5-3 is given ORF status, its function remaining uncertain. The CDR3 is 11 residues long. V was trimmed by 4 bases and J by 10 bases, leaving 11 bases between them.